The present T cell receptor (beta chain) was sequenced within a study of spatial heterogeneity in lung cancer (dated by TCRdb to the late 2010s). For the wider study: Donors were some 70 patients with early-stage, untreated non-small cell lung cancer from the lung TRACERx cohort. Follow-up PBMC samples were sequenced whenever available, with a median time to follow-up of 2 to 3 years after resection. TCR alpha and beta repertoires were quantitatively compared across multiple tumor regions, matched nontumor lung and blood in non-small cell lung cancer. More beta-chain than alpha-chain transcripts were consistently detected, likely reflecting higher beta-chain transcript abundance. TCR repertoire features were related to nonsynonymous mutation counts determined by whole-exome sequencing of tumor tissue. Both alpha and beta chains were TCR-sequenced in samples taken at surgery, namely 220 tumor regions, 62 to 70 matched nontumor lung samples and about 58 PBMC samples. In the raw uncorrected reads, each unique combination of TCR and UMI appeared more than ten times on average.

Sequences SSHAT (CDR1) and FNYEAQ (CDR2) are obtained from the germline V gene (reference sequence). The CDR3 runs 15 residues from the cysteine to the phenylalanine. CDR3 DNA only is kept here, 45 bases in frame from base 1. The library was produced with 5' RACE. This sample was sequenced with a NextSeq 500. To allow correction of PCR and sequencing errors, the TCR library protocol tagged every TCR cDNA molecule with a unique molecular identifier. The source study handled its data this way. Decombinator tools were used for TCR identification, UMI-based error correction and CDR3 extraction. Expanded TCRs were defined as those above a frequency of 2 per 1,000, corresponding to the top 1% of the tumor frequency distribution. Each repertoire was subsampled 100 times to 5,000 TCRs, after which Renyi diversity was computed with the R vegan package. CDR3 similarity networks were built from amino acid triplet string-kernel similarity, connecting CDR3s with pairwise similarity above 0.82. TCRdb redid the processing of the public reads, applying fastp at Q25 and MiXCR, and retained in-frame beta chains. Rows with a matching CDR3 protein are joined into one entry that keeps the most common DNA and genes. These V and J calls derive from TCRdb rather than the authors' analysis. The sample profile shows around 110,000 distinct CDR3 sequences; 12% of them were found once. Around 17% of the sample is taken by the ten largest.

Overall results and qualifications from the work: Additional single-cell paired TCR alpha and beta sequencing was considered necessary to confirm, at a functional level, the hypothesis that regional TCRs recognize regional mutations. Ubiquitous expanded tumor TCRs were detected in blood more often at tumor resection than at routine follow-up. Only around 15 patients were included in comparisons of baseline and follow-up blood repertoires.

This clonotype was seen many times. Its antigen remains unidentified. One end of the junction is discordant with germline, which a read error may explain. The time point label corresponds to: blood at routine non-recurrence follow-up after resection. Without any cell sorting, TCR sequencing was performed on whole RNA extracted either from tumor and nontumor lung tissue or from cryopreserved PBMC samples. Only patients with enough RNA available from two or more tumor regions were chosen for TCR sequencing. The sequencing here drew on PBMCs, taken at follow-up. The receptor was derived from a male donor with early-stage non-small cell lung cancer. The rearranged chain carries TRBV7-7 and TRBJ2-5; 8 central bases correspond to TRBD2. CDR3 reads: CASSFAGTRQETQYF. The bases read TGTGCTAGCAGCTTCGCCGGGACTAGACAAGAGACCCAGTACTTC.